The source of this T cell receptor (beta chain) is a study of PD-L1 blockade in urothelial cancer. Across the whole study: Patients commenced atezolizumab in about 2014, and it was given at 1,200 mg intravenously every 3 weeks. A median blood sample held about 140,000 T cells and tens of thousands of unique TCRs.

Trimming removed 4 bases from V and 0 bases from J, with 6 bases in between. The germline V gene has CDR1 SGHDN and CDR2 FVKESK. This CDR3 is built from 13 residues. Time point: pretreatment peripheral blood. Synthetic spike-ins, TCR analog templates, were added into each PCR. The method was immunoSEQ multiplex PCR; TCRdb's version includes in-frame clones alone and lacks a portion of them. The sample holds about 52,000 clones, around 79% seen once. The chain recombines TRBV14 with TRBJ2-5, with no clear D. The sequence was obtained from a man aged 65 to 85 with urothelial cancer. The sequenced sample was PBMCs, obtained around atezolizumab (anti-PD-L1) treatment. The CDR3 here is CASSPPYQETQYF. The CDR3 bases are TGTGCCAGCAGCCCCCCTTACCAAGAGACCCAGTACTTC.